These 28 T cell receptor beta chains share one sample of origin, sequenced in a study of tumor-infiltrating lymphocytes in primary liver carcinoma. Blood RNA came from unsorted whole blood; germline DNA was also extracted. Researchers generated TCR beta cDNA from approximately 520 ng of total RNA, relying on a constant-region primer. TCR beta libraries came from three nested multiplex PCR rounds using slightly modified ARM-PCR. In the first two PCR rounds, TRBV1-TRBV30 forward primers were paired with a C-beta reverse primer, and each round lasted approximately 10 cycles. TCRdb itself ran the multiplex PCR reads through MiXCR, one entry per CDR3 protein. The table has around 330,000 distinct CDR3 sequences, approximately 60% seen once. The sequenced sample was peripheral blood. These receptors were obtained from a man aged 40-49 years with primary liver carcinoma and hepatitis B virus infection.

Note on this clonotype: A much bigger clone sits one base away, suggesting this may be a read error. The rearrangement uses TRBV10-3 and TRBJ2-1; TRBD1 aligns across 12 bases. V dropped 9 bases and J dropped 8; count of bases not matched to a gene: 8. The CDR3 sequence is 14 residues long. The germline V gene encodes CDR1 ENHRY and CDR2 SYGVKD. Here the CDR3 DNA reads TGTGCCATACGGGGACAGGGGGCTGGTGATGAGCAGTTCTTC. This sequence encodes CAIRGQGAGDEQFF.

With regard to this clonotype: This CDR3 is missing its conserved last phenylalanine or tryptophan, likely due to a read error. The limits of the CDR3 on the DNA are not certain, so only TCRdb's listed CDR3 is given. The genes are TRBV10-3 and TRBJ2-7. The germline V gene has CDR1 ENHRY and CDR2 SYGVKD. Termini included, the CDR3 measures 13 amino acids. The CDR3 sequence: CAISGGSAYEQHL.

The chain combines TRBV28 with TRBJ2-2; maybe TRBD2 (6 bases). Trimming shortened V by 3 bases and J by 6 bases, and 11 bases separated the two germline ends. This CDR3 contains 14 residues. Germline V gene data show CDR1 as MDHEN and CDR2 as SYDVKM. For the CDR3, the DNA is TGTGCCAGCAGTTTGGGGGGATCAGCCGGGGAGCTGTTTTTT. This codes for CASSLGGSAGELFF.

About this clonotype itself: This could be a read error, since a much larger clone is one nucleotide away. J is TRBJ2-2 and V is TRBV12-3 or TRBV12-4; a possible D gene is TRBD1 (5 bases). The CDR3 consists of 12 residues. The V and J ends lost 6 bases and 8 bases respectively, with 10 bases between them. The CDR3 DNA reads as TGTGCCAGCAGCCCTCAGGGAGGGGAGCTGTTTTTT. Its protein is CASSPQGGELFF.

In the case of this clonotype: A much larger clone is a single base away; this may be a read error. The chain carries TRBV11-1 and TRBJ2-1, with D unresolved. Per germline, CDR1 SGHAT and CDR2 FQDESV (reference sequence). This CDR3 contains 11 residues. CDR3 sequence reads: CASSLAGNQIF. CDR3 DNA: TGTGCCAGCAGCTTAGCAGGGAACCAGATCTTC.

This clonotype was seen many times. This chain connects TRBV12-3 or TRBV12-4 to TRBJ2-7; 9 bases map to TRBD1. The junction had 6 bases not matched to a gene; V was cut back by 0 bases and J by 6 bases. The CDR3 has 15 amino acids. CDR3 sequence (DNA): TGTGCCAGCAGTTTAGCGGGGATGGACAGGGGCGAGCAGTACTTC. It codes for CASSLAGMDRGEQYF.

A note on this clonotype: A much bigger clone sits one base away, suggesting this may be a read error. This chain joins TRBV29-1 and TRBJ2-5; no reliable D call. CDR1 is SQVTM and CDR2 is ANQGSEA in the germline V gene. The CDR3 totals 14 residues. CDR3 loop: CSVVRPESQGTQYF. Written as DNA, the CDR3 is TGCAGCGTTGTACGTCCAGAATCCCAAGGGACCCAGTACTTC.

Worth noting for this clonotype: A junction end diverges from the germline sequence, so it may reflect a read error. The genes are TRBV11-2 and TRBJ1-4, with TRBD1 matching 9 bases. CDR1 and CDR2 (germline): SGHAT, FQNNGV. This CDR3 region has 15 residues. The CDR3 sequence is CANSKTGGTNEKLFF. The CDR3 DNA sequence: TGTGCCAACAGCAAGACAGGGGGGACTAATGAAAAACTGTTTTTC. Complete variable domain (other parts from reference TRBV11-2 and TRBJ1-4): EAGVAQSPRYKIIEKRQSVAFWCNPISGHATLYWYQQILGQGPKLLIQFQNNGVVDDSQLPKDRFSAERLKGVDSTLKIQPAKLEDSAVYLCANSKTGGTNEKLFFGSGTQLSVL.

For this clonotype: The conserved final phenylalanine or tryptophan is absent from the CDR3, which likely points to a read error. The rearrangement joins TRBV29-1 to TRBJ1-1; D not resolved. There are 13 residues in the CDR3. CDR1 is SQVTM, CDR2 ANQGSEA, per germline. Trimming took 4 bases from V and 0 from J, leaving 9 bases between them. DNA for the CDR3: TGCAGCGTTGTTAGACGGTTGAACACTGAAGCTTTCGTT. Encoded protein: CSVVRRLNTEAFV.

This clonotype has more than one count but fewer than ten. V and J are TRBV6-5 and TRBJ2-7, with 9 bases that match TRBD1. Germline lookup yields CDR1 MNHEY and CDR2 SVGAGI. The CDR3 runs to 14 residues. Trimming removed 6 bases from V and 2 bases from J; junction bases left unmatched: 5. The CDR3 DNA is TGTGCCAGCAGACAGGGACAGGGAACCTACGAGCAGTACTTC. Residues: CASRQGQGTYEQYF.

In regard to this clonotype: This may be a read error: a much more frequent sequence differs by one nucleotide. The CDR3 DNA reads TGTGCCAACAGCCGTCAAGGGATAAATCAGCCCCAGCATTTT. It is translated as CANSRQGINQPQHF. This rearrangement joins TRBV6-2 or TRBV6-3 to TRBJ1-5; no clear D. The V end lost 10 bases, the J end lost 4 bases, and 17 bases lay between the germline ends. The CDR3 spans 14 residues. Looked up from germline, CDR1 is MNHEY and CDR2 is SVGEGT.

The genes are TRBV6-5 and TRBJ2-7; TRBD2 agrees at 8 bases. V dropped 10 bases and J dropped 2; count of bases not matched to a gene: 22. The V gene's germline CDR1 is MNHEY and CDR2 SVGAGI. CDR3 length equals 18 residues. For the CDR3, the DNA is TGTGCCATTCAGGGAGCCCCACGTGGCGGGAGGAGGACCTACGAGCAGTACTTC. It yields the protein CAIQGAPRGGRRTYEQYF.

As concerns this clonotype: A much larger clone lies one base from this, so it may be a read error. The V and J genes are TRBV10-3 and TRBJ2-6; TRBD1 might be the D (5 bases). The CDR3 covers 14 residues. Per the germline V gene, CDR1 is ENHRY and CDR2 is SYGVKD. In DNA form, the CDR3 reads TGTGCCATCAGTGAGGACTCTGGGGCCAACGTCCCGACTTTC. Protein product: CAISEDSGANVPTF.

The chain is built from TRBV5-6 and TRBJ2-4; the D call may be TRBD1 or TRBD2 (6 bases each). This CDR3 has 14 amino acids. CDR1 is SGHDT, CDR2 YYEEEE, per germline. Between the trimmed V and J ends, which lost 0 bases and 6 bases, there was a span of 10 bases. This CDR3 reads CASSLAGARNIQYF. DNA for the CDR3: TGTGCCAGCAGCTTGGCGGGGGCGCGAAACATTCAGTACTTC. Full variable domain (missing parts from reference TRBV5-6 and TRBJ2-4): DAGVTQSPTHLIKTRGQQVTLRCSPKSGHDTVSWYQQALGQGPQFIFQYYEEEERQRGNFPDRFSGHQFPNYSSELNVNALLLGDSALYLCASSLAGARNIQYFGAGTRLSVL.

This chain links TRBV28 with TRBJ2-5; the D gene is possibly TRBD1 (5 bases). Trimming removed 3 bases from V and 5 bases from J, with 13 bases in between. The germline V gene encodes CDR1 MDHEN and CDR2 SYDVKM. This CDR3 region has 14 residues. Written as DNA, the CDR3 is TGTGCCAGCAGTTTTCTAGGGGATGCGGAGACCCAGTACTTC. Translated, it gives CASSFLGDAETQYF.

A word on this clonotype: A junction boundary mismatches the germline segment, possibly from a read error. The chain links TRBV28 to TRBJ1-3; perhaps TRBD1 as D (6 bases). The CDR3 is 15 amino acids. The germline V gene has CDR1 MDHEN and CDR2 SYDVKM. The CDR3, as DNA: TGTGACAGCAGTGAAACAGGGTTTACTGGAAACACCATATATTTT. Translating it yields CDSSETGFTGNTIYF.

The chain links TRBV11-2 to TRBJ1-6, with D unclear. CDR3 length: 16 residues. The germline V and J ends were trimmed by 9 bases and 6 bases, with 21 bases remaining between them. CDR1 is SGHAT, CDR2 FQNNGV, per germline. CDR3 region: CARGLGGYGINSPLHF. For the CDR3, the DNA is TGTGCCAGGGGCTTAGGAGGTTACGGGATTAATTCACCCCTCCACTTT.

The table lists this clonotype with many counts. The chain uses TRBV12-3 or TRBV12-4 and TRBJ2-2, with D possibly matching TRBD1 (7 bases). There are 13 residues in the CDR3. Between the trimmed V and J ends, which lost 5 bases and 6 bases, there was a span of 10 bases. The DNA for the CDR3 is TGTGCCAGCAGTCCCAGGGGGGCCGGGGAGCTGTTTTTT. Encoded protein: CASSPRGAGELFF.

In its sample, this clonotype was seen once. The chain joins TRBV15 to TRBJ2-3; no clear D. Germline V gives CDR1 LNHNV, CDR2 YYDKDF (reference sequence). Trimming took 0 bases from V and 5 from J, leaving 15 bases between them. The CDR3 has 16 amino acids. The CDR3 spells CATSREDQANEDTQYF. CDR3 nucleotides: TGTGCCACCAGCAGAGAGGATCAGGCGAATGAAGATACGCAGTATTTT. Full variable domain (remainder filled in from reference TRBV15 and TRBJ2-3): DAMVIQNPRYQVTQFGKPVTLSCSQTLNHNVMYWYQQKSSQAPKLLFHYYDKDFNNEADTPDNFQSRRPNTSFCFLDIRSPGLGDTAMYLCATSREDQANEDTQYFGPGTRLTVL.

With respect to this clonotype: A clone one base away is much larger, so this may be a read error. The conserved phenylalanine or tryptophan normally closing the CDR3 is absent here, so this likely arose from a read error. This sequence joins TRBV10-3 and TRBJ2-7; D unclear. Germline CDR1 ENHRY, CDR2 SYGVKD. V was trimmed by 4 bases and J by 2 bases, leaving 9 bases between them. The CDR3 loop spans 13 amino acids. The CDR3 sequence is CAISGGTPYEQYL. CDR3 DNA: TGTGCCATCAGTGGAGGTACCCCCTACGAGCAGTACCTC.

Notes on this clonotype: Germline is not matched at one junction end, which may reflect a read error. This chain connects TRBV11-2 to TRBJ2-7, with 7 nucleotides matching TRBD2. The CDR3 sequence is 15 residues long. Looked up from germline, CDR1 is SGHAT and CDR2 is FQNNGV. CDR3 amino acids: CDSSSSGRKSYEQYF. CDR3 bases: TGTGACAGCAGCTCTAGCGGAAGGAAATCCTACGAGCAGTACTTC.

The chain recombines TRBV6-5 with TRBJ1-1, with no clear D. There are 13 residues in the CDR3. The germline CDR1 and CDR2 sequences are MNHEY and SVGAGI. V gave up 2 bases and J gave up 13 bases, with 17 bases separating them. The CDR3 reads CASSYEVNTDVFF. Written as DNA, the CDR3 is TGTGCCAGCAGTTACGAGGTCAACACTGATGTTTTCTTT.

As concerns this clonotype: A much larger clone differs from this one at a single base, so this may be a read error. The V gene is TRBV12-3 or TRBV12-4, the J gene TRBJ2-7; D remains unclear. This CDR3 spans 12 amino acids. The CDR3, as DNA: TGTGCCACCAGTTTGTCTAGCTACGAGCAGTACTTC. This codes for CATSLSSYEQYF.

Regarding this clonotype: A much larger clone lies a single base off, so this may be a read error. This chain joins TRBV4-3 and TRBJ2-7; a weak D match, TRBD2 (5 bases). The V gene's germline CDR1 is LGHNA and CDR2 YSLEER. The CDR3 has 15 residues. The CDR3 DNA sequence: TGCACCAGCAGCCAAGATCTGAGGGAGACCTACGAGCAGTACTTC. Protein sequence: CTSSQDLRETYEQYF.

In its sample, this clonotype was seen many times. V gene TRBV4-1 combines with J gene TRBJ2-6; D is ambiguous. The CDR3 sequence is 13 residues long. Trimming stripped 1 base from V and 3 bases from J, with 1 base between. In germline, CDR1 is MGHRA, CDR2 YSYEKL. Here the CDR3 DNA reads TGCGCCAGCAGCCAAGTTGGGGCCAACGTCCTGACTTTC. Translated, it gives CASSQVGANVLTF.

On this clonotype: One junction end disagrees with the germline gene, perhaps due to a read error. V usage is TRBV11-3 and J usage is TRBJ2-5, with a tentative D call TRBD2 (6 bases). Germline V lookup: CDR1 SGHNT, CDR2 YENEEA. CDR3 length: 16 amino acids. CDR3 in amino acids: CTSSLGTGLAQETQCF. The CDR3 DNA reads as TGTACCAGCAGCTTAGGAACGGGACTGGCCCAAGAGACCCAGTGCTTC.

The genes are TRBV2 and TRBJ2-3, with 11 nucleotides matching TRBD1. There are 13 residues in the CDR3. Germline CDR1 and CDR2: SNHLY and FYNNEI. The junction had 4 bases not matched to a gene; V was cut back by 8 bases and J by 6 bases. Here the CDR3 reads CASGRDRGDTQYF. CDR3 coding DNA: TGTGCCAGCGGCCGGGACAGGGGGGATACGCAGTATTTT.

With respect to this clonotype: Relative to the germline gene, one junction end is altered; a read error may explain this. This chain joins TRBV29-1 and TRBJ2-3; D unresolved. From germline, CDR1 is SQVTM and CDR2 ANQGSEA. The CDR3 totals 13 residues. The CDR3 region is CSVGVLLTDTQQF. CDR3 coding DNA: TGCAGCGTTGGGGTCCTACTCACAGATACGCAGCAATTT.